What follows are 19 T cell receptor beta chains derived from one specimen sequenced in a study of cytotoxic CD8 clonotypes in ibrutinib-treated CLL. The assay was immunoSEQ multiplex PCR, and TCRdb's table has in-frame clones only and misses some. The table records roughly 150,000 clones, about 84% of them present only once. The sequencing here drew on PBMCs, taken after 24 months of ibrutinib treatment. The receptors were gathered from a human donor with chronic lymphocytic leukemia.

This clone was seen a few times. The chain employs TRBV25-1 and TRBJ1-5, with D hard to call. The ends were cut back, 3 bases at V and 0 bases at J, with 0 bases in the middle. The germline V gene encodes CDR1 MGHDK and CDR2 SYGVNS. This CDR3 comprises 12 residues. The DNA of the CDR3 is TGTGCCAGCAGTGATAGCAATCAGCCCCAGCATTTT. Its translation: CASSDSNQPQHF.

This clone occurred once. V is TRBV6-4 and J is TRBJ2-7; a possible D gene is TRBD2 (6 bases). The CDR3 covers 12 residues. The V end was cut by 8 bases, the J end by 3 bases, with 11 bases between. Germline lookup yields CDR1 MRHNA and CDR2 SNTAGT. In DNA, the CDR3 is TGTGCCAGCCTGGAGGGAGTCTACGAGCAGTACTTC. Amino acids: CASLEGVYEQYF.

The CDR3 DNA reads as TGTGCCAGCAGTCCAGACAGGGCTCCAGATACGCAGTATTTT. Translated, it gives CASSPDRAPDTQYF. The chain employs TRBV25-1 and TRBJ2-3; 7 bases align to TRBD1. J gave up 4 bases and V 5 bases, and 6 bases lay outside the gene matches. The CDR3 runs 14 residues. CDR1 is MGHDK, CDR2 SYGVNS, per germline.

The chain has TRBV21-1 and TRBJ1-6. TRBV21-1 is an annotated pseudogene. This CDR3 spans 15 amino acids. CDR3 bases: TGTGCCAGCAGCGTTAGACGTACGTATAATTCACCCCTCCACTTT. Residues: CASSVRRTYNSPLHF.

The J gene is TRBJ2-7, the V gene TRBV28; TRBD1 matches 7 bases. Germline values: CDR1 MDHEN, CDR2 SYDVKM. This CDR3 region has 15 residues. J lost 3 bases, V lost 6 bases, and 11 bases had no gene match. In DNA form, the CDR3 reads TGTGCCAGCAGACGTACAGGGGCCAGAATCTACGAGCAGTACTTC. Amino acids: CASRRTGARIYEQYF.

The chain is built from TRBV7-2 and TRBJ2-2; D gene ambiguous. Germline V gives CDR1 SGHTA, CDR2 FQGNSA. The germline V and J ends were trimmed by 3 bases and 1 base, with 12 bases remaining between them. This CDR3 is built from 16 residues. The CDR3, as DNA: TGTGCCAGCAGCTTGGGCTTTACAGTGAACACCGGGGAGCTGTTTTTT. The encoded protein is CASSLGFTVNTGELFF.

V is TRBV11-2 and J is TRBJ1-2; no firm D call. The V end lost 0 bases, the J end lost 0 bases, and 11 bases lay between the germline ends. Germline values: CDR1 SGHAT, CDR2 FQNNGV. This CDR3 comprises 16 residues. DNA for the CDR3: TGTGCCAGCAGCTTAGAGCGACCGTCCTCTAACTATGGCTACACCTTC. This encodes CASSLERPSSNYGYTF.

The chain has TRBV7-9 and TRBJ1-3, with D hard to call. Trimming removed 5 bases from V and 2 bases from J, with 10 bases in between. The germline CDR1 and CDR2 sequences are SEHNR and FQNEAQ (reference sequence). The CDR3 is 14 amino acids. The CDR3 nucleotides read TGTGCCAGCAGCCCGAGTCGGGCTGGAAACACCATATATTTT. This codes for CASSPSRAGNTIYF.

V is TRBV7-9 and J is TRBJ1-2; D possibly corresponds to TRBD1 (5 bases). Trimming took off 3 bases at V and 6 bases at J, with 11 bases between the two ends. CDR1 is SEHNR and CDR2 is FQNEAQ in the germline V gene (reference sequence). The CDR3 spans 13 residues. The CDR3 region is CASSLWGKDGYTF. The CDR3 coding sequence is TGTGCCAGCAGCTTGTGGGGGAAGGATGGCTACACCTTC.

The V gene is TRBV29-1, the J gene TRBJ2-7; D gene uncertain. Trimming stripped 4 bases from V and 4 bases from J, with 8 bases between. The germline CDR1 and CDR2 sequences are SQVTM and ANQGSEA. CDR3 length equals 11 residues. The CDR3 DNA reads TGCAGCGTTGCGCAATTGTACGAGCAGTACTTC. This gives the protein CSVAQLYEQYF.

Only a few counts were recorded for this clone. The gene calls are TRBV28 and TRBJ1-5, with D perhaps matching TRBD1 (6 bases). Germline V gives CDR1 MDHEN, CDR2 SYDVKM. V lost 6 bases, J lost 7 bases, and 19 bases lay in between. This CDR3 comprises 15 residues. The CDR3 region has the DNA TGTGCCAGCAGAATCGGGGGGGCGCGGGAGCAGCCCCAGCATTTT. Translated, it gives CASRIGGAREQPQHF.

The J gene is TRBJ2-3, the V gene TRBV4-1; TRBD2 is a possible D gene (6 bases). There are 16 residues in the CDR3. CDR1 MGHRA and CDR2 YSYEKL come from the germline V gene. Trimming cost V 0 bases and J 6 bases, with 16 bases left between them. The CDR3 reads CASSQDGAGRTDTQYF. CDR3 coding DNA: TGCGCCAGCAGCCAAGATGGGGCGGGGCGGACGGATACGCAGTATTTT.

CDR3 bases: TGTGCCAGCAGCTTAGGGGCGCGTCGAAACAATGAGCAGTTCTTC. Translation gives CASSLGARRNNEQFF. The rearrangement uses TRBV11-2 and TRBJ2-1; D remains unclear. The CDR3 is 15 amino acids. The V gene lost 1 base and the J gene lost 5 bases, with 12 bases spanning the gap. The V gene's germline CDR1 is SGHAT and CDR2 FQNNGV.

The V gene is TRBV2, the J gene TRBJ2-7, with 9 bases identical to TRBD1. Germline values: CDR1 SNHLY, CDR2 FYNNEI. The V and J ends lost 4 bases and 7 bases, in that order; junction bases with no gene match: 5. This CDR3 spans 13 amino acids. The CDR3 sequence is CASSAQGAVEQYF. The CDR3 nucleotides are TGTGCCAGCAGTGCACAGGGGGCGGTGGAGCAGTACTTC.

This chain joins TRBV4-1 and TRBJ2-7; TRBD1 agrees at 8 bases. The V and J ends lost 0 bases and 7 bases, in that order; junction bases with no gene match: 8. Germline V CDR1 and CDR2: MGHRA, YSYEKL. The CDR3 is 15 amino acids. The DNA of the CDR3 is TGCGCCAGCAGCCAAGAGACCAGGGGGCCTCAGGAGCAGTACTTC. It is translated as CASSQETRGPQEQYF.

V is TRBV19 and J is TRBJ1-3; D remains unclear. Germline V CDR1 and CDR2: LNHDA, SQIVND (reference sequence). The CDR3 totals 15 residues. V lost 8 bases and J 2 bases, leaving 16 bases between the germline ends. The CDR3 loop reads CASVSTAYTGNTIYF. CDR3 in DNA: TGTGCCAGTGTCTCAACAGCGTATACTGGAAACACCATATATTTT.

The chain uses TRBV7-9 and TRBJ2-3, with D perhaps given as TRBD1 or TRBD2 (5 bases each). V lost 4 bases and J 0 bases, leaving 11 bases between the germline ends. CDR3 length: 15 residues. Per germline, CDR1 SEHNR and CDR2 FQNEAQ (reference sequence). Here the CDR3 DNA reads TGTGCCAGCAGCTGGGACCTCGTAAGCACAGATACGCAGTATTTT. Translating gives CASSWDLVSTDTQYF.

The genes are TRBV11-3 and TRBJ2-3, with D tentatively TRBD1 (6 bases). V lost 5 bases, J lost 1 base, and 10 bases lay in between. CDR3 length: 14 amino acids. Germline assignment: CDR1 SGHNT and CDR2 YENEEA. The CDR3 DNA reads as TGTGCCAGCAGCCCTCGGACAGGCACAGATACGCAGTATTTT. The encoded protein is CASSPRTGTDTQYF.

The gene calls are TRBV30 and TRBJ2-5, with D tentatively TRBD1 (6 bases). V shed 1 base and J shed 6 bases, with 6 bases lying between them. The CDR3 totals 11 residues. In germline, CDR1 is GTSNPN, CDR2 SVGIG (reference sequence). The CDR3 spells CAWSGGQTQYF. CDR3 bases: TGTGCCTGGAGTGGGGGGCAGACCCAGTACTTC.